Listed below are T cell receptor beta chains from one sample, sequenced in a study of blood T cell repertoires in COVID-19. TCRdb's copy holds only in-frame clones and misses some; the assay was immunoSEQ multiplex PCR. The sample lists about 38,000 clones; less than 80% were seen once. Sequenced material: peripheral blood. The source is a man aged 65 to 79 with COVID-19, enrolled during active disease. Each CDR3 is given without its conserved first and last residue. A D gene is named only where the DNA matches it firmly. Only part of the rows carry a size: once, few, many, or a class if the clone is expanded.

CDR3aa | j_gene | d_gene | v_gene | abundance
ASSLVAGEYEQY | TRBJ2-7 | TRBD2 | TRBV5-6 | NA
ASSLSGGSRTEAF | TRBJ1-1 | TRBD1 | TRBV5-6 | NA
SASTESNQPQH | TRBJ1-5 | NA | TRBV20-1 | NA
ASSQDQGQGAYEQF | TRBJ2-1 | TRBD1 | TRBV4-1 | NA
ATAKRGSNQPQH | TRBJ1-5 | NA | TRBV24-1 | NA
ASISPRGVNTEAF | TRBJ1-1 | NA | TRBV6-5 | NA
ASAGYGYT | TRBJ1-2 | NA | TRBV12-3/TRBV12-4 | NA
ASSYGNARVGTEAF | TRBJ1-1 | NA | TRBV5-1 | once
ASSLRGTYNEQF | TRBJ2-1 | NA | TRBV5-4 | NA
SAVGAASGKGEQY | TRBJ2-7 | TRBD2 | TRBV29-1 | NA
ASSSQQGVGEKLF | TRBJ1-4 | NA | TRBV7-7 | NA
ASSELPLPNNEQF | TRBJ2-1 | NA | TRBV6-4 | NA
ASSVVDAGNYGYT | TRBJ1-2 | NA | TRBV9 | NA
ASSIPSGQGIYEQY | TRBJ2-7 | TRBD1 | TRBV19 | once
ASSLGNGGGYGELF | TRBJ2-2 | TRBD2 | TRBV7-2 | NA
ASSSGQFYGYT | TRBJ1-2 | TRBD1 | TRBV7-2 | NA
ASSLEGALGANVLT | TRBJ2-6 | TRBD1 | TRBV27 | once
ASSELAGDGFEQY | TRBJ2-7 | TRBD2 | TRBV2 | once
ASSPREGAGANVLT | TRBJ2-6 | NA | TRBV11-2 | NA
ASSESGTKIEQY | TRBJ2-7 | TRBD2 | TRBV10-1 | NA
ASRLAGTDPVQY | TRBJ2-7 | TRBD1 | TRBV27 | few
ASSVQGPGSPLH | TRBJ1-6 | NA | TRBV19 | once
ASRAQGERGYGYT | TRBJ1-2 | TRBD1 | TRBV28 | NA
ASTGEHSPLH | TRBJ1-6 | NA | TRBV28 | once
ASSYSHNSGGDIQY | TRBJ2-4 | TRBD2 | TRBV6-6 | NA
ASSEGGAAYEQY | TRBJ2-7 | NA | TRBV7-2 | NA
ASSTRGHSGYEQY | TRBJ2-7 | TRBD1 | TRBV11-2 | NA
ASIPGVLYNSPLH | TRBJ1-6 | NA | TRBV6-5 | NA
ASSPPLASNEQF | TRBJ2-1 | NA | TRBV5-1 | NA
ASSLTGEDYEQY | TRBJ2-7 | TRBD1 | TRBV7-9 | NA
ASSPVKTGGIHEQY | TRBJ2-7 | TRBD1 | TRBV27 | once
ASRATRTACT | TRBJ1-2 | NA | TRBV12-3/TRBV12-4 | NA